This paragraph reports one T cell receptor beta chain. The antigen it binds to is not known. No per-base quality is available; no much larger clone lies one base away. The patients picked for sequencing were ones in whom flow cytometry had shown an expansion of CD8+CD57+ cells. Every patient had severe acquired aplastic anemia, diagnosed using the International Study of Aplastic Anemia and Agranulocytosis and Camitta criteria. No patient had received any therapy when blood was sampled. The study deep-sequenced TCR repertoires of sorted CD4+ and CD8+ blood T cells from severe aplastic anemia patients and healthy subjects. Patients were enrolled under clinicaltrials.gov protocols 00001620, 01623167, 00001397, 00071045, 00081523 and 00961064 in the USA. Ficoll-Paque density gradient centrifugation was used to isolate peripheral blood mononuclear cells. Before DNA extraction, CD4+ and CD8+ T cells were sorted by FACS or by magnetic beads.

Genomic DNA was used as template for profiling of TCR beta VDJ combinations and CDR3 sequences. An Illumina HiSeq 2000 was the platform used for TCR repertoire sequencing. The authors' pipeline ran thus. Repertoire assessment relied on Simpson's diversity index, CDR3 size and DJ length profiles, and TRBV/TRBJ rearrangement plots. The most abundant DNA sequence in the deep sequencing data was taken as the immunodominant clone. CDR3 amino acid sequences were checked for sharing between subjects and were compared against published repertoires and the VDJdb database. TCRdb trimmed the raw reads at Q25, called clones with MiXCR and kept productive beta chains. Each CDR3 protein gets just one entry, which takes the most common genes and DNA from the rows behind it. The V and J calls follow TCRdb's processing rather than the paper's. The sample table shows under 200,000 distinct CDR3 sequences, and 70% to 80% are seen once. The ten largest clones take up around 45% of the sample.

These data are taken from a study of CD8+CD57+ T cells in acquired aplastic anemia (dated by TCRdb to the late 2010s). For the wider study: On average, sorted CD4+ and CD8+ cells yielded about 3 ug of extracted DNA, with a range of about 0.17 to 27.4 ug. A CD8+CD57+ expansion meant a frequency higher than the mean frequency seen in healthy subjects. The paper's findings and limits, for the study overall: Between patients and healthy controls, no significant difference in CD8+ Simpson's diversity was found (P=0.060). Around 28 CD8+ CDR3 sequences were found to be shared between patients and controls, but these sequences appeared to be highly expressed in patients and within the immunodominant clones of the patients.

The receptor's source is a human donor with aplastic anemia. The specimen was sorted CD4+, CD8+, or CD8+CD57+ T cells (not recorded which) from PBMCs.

The bases read TGTGCCAGCAGGCCTAGAGGTGCGTCGGTCAATGAGCAGTTCTTC. Its amino acids are CASRPRGASVNEQFF. The V and J segments used are TRBV13 and TRBJ2-1; the D gene remains uncertain. The V end loses 6 bases and the J end loses 6 bases, and a stretch of 18 bases separates them. CDR1 and CDR2, per the germline V gene (reference sequence), are PRHDT and FYEKMQ. The CDR3 measures 15 amino acids from cysteine to phenylalanine. Kept here is only the CDR3 DNA, which spans 45 bases and is read in frame from base 1. With the portions outside the CDR3 filled from the reference TRBV13 and TRBJ2-1 genes, the complete variable region becomes AAGVIQSPRHLIKEKRETATLKCYPIPRHDTVYWYQQGPGQDPQFLISFYEKMQSDKGSIPDRFSAQQFSDYHSELNMSSLELGDSALYFCASRPRGASVNEQFFGPGTRLTVL.